Below are 15 T cell receptor beta chains sequenced from a single sample in a study of blood T cell repertoires in COVID-19. Data came from immunoSEQ multiplex PCR; TCRdb stores just in-frame clones and leaves some out. The sample shows about 110,000 clones, over 75% of them seen only once. Sequenced sample: peripheral blood. These receptors originate from a woman at least 80 years old with active or convalescent COVID-19.

The rearrangement uses TRBV18 and TRBJ1-2; 7 nucleotides align to TRBD1. The CDR3 spans 16 residues. The germline V gene encodes CDR1 KGHSH and CDR2 LQKENI. Trimming took 5 bases from V and 2 from J; bases not matched to a gene: 11. CDR3 sequence reads: CASSSQIPGQNYGYTF. CDR3 coding DNA: TGTGCCAGCTCATCCCAAATACCGGGACAGAACTATGGCTACACCTTC. Combining the CDR3 with reference TRBV18 and TRBJ1-2 gives the whole variable domain NAGVMQNPRHLVRRRGQEARLRCSPMKGHSHVYWYRQLPEEGLKFMVYLQKENIIDESGMPKERFSAEFPKEGPSILRIQQVVRGDSAAYFCASSSQIPGQNYGYTFGSGTRLTVV.

This sequence joins TRBV28 and TRBJ1-2; tentatively, D is TRBD1 (5 bases). Germline assignment: CDR1 MDHEN and CDR2 SYDVKM. V was trimmed by 8 bases and J by 5 bases, leaving 12 bases between them. This CDR3 spans 12 amino acids. The CDR3 sequence: CASSFTGYGYTF. CDR3 nucleotides: TGTGCCAGCTCTTTCACAGGTTATGGCTACACCTTC.

The chain employs TRBV4-1 and TRBJ2-5, with 10 bases aligning to TRBD2. After removal of 1 base from V and 2 bases from J, the junction contained 13 bases not matched to a gene. This CDR3 has 19 amino acids. CDR1 is MGHRA, CDR2 YSYEKL, per germline. The CDR3 DNA sequence: TGCGCCAGCAGCCAAGGTAAACTAGCGGGGCCTTTGGGGCAAGAGACCCAGTACTTC. Encoded protein: CASSQGKLAGPLGQETQYF.

The chain employs TRBV7-9 and TRBJ2-7; tentatively, D is TRBD1 (7 bases). CDR3 length: 16 amino acids. Per the germline V gene, CDR1 is SEHNR and CDR2 is FQNEAQ (reference sequence). V dropped 5 bases and J dropped 2 bases, with 19 bases sitting between them. DNA of the CDR3: TGTGCCAGCAGCCCTGTGGGGGGACAGCCGGCCTACGAGCAGTACTTC. Translated: CASSPVGGQPAYEQYF.

This chain connects TRBV9 to TRBJ2-3, with D possibly being TRBD2 (6 bases). The CDR3 has 15 amino acids. CDR1 is SGDLS and CDR2 is YYNGEE in the germline V gene. The V gene lost 2 bases and the J gene lost 1 base, with 11 bases spanning the gap. The chain's CDR3 is CASSVNSGGTDTQYF. In DNA form, the CDR3 reads TGTGCCAGCAGCGTCAATAGCGGAGGCACAGATACGCAGTATTTT.

The J gene is TRBJ2-2, the V gene TRBV30; D unresolved. The CDR3 is 14 amino acids. Germline V gene lookup returns CDR1 GTSNPN and CDR2 SVGIG (reference sequence). V lost 5 bases and J 0 bases, leaving 10 bases between the germline ends. In nucleotides, the CDR3 is TGTGCCTGGTCGCCAGATGCGAACACCGGGGAGCTGTTTTTT. This gives the protein CAWSPDANTGELFF.

The chain uses TRBV15 and TRBJ1-5, with D tentatively TRBD1 (5 bases). CDR1 LNHNV and CDR2 YYDKDF come from the germline V gene (reference sequence). The CDR3 totals 14 residues. V lost 1 base to trimming and J lost 2 bases, with 6 bases between them. CDR3 nucleotides: TGTGCCACCAGCAGAGGCAGGGGCAATCAGCCCCAGCATTTT. It translates to CATSRGRGNQPQHF.

The genes are TRBV19 and TRBJ1-2, with TRBD1 matching 7 bases. This CDR3 is built from 14 residues. Germline V gene data show CDR1 as LNHDA and CDR2 as SQIVND (reference sequence). The J segment lost 3 bases and the V segment lost 3 bases, leaving 4 bases of the junction unmatched. CDR3 sequence: CASSIWGTDYGYTF. The CDR3 DNA reads as TGTGCCAGTAGTATTTGGGGGACAGACTATGGCTACACCTTC. The full variable domain, completed using reference TRBV19 and TRBJ1-2, is DGGITQSPKYLFRKEGQNVTLSCEQNLNHDAMYWYRQDPGQGLRLIYYSQIVNDFQKGDIAEGYSVSREKKESFPLTVTSAQKNPTAFYLCASSIWGTDYGYTFGSGTRLTVV.

Concerning this clone itself: The junction differs from germline at one of its ends, possibly a read error. V and J are TRBV28 and TRBJ2-7, with D possibly matching TRBD2 (6 bases). CDR1 is MDHEN and CDR2 is SYDVKM in the germline V gene. CDR3 length: 12 residues. The CDR3 bases are TGTGCCAGCAGTTTAGATGGAGTAGCGGTATATTTC. It specifies CASSLDGVAVYF.

The chain recombines TRBV27 with TRBJ1-5; the D gene is possibly TRBD1 (6 bases). Trimming stripped 5 bases from V and 4 bases from J, with 9 bases between. In germline, CDR1 is MNHEY, CDR2 SMNVEV (reference sequence). The CDR3 length is 13 residues. In DNA form, the CDR3 reads TGTGCCAGCAGTGAGGACAGAAATCAGCCCCAGCATTTT. As protein: CASSEDRNQPQHF.

The chain is built from TRBV5-1 and TRBJ2-3, with D tentatively TRBD1 (6 bases). The ends were cut back, 5 bases at V and 5 bases at J, with 12 bases in the middle. The CDR3 has 13 residues. From germline, CDR1 is SGHRS and CDR2 YFSETQ. CDR3 loop: CASRRRGQDTQYF. CDR3 sequence (DNA): TGCGCCAGCAGACGCAGGGGTCAAGATACGCAGTATTTT.

The chain recombines TRBV5-7 with TRBJ1-1; possibly TRBD1 for D (5 bases). TRBV5-7 is reported as an ORF; its role is uncertain. V was clipped by 0 bases and J by 7 bases, with 10 bases between them. This CDR3 has 13 amino acids. The CDR3 here is CASSLENRSEAFF. CDR3 nucleotide sequence: TGTGCCAGCAGCTTGGAGAACAGGAGTGAAGCTTTCTTT.

The chain joins TRBV29-1 to TRBJ2-5; D remains ambiguous. The CDR3 totals 13 residues. The V and J ends lost 7 bases and 2 bases respectively, with 14 bases between them. The V gene's germline CDR1 is SQVTM and CDR2 ANQGSEA. CDR3 DNA: TGCAGCGCCGGCGGCGCGGAACAAGAGACCCAGTACTTC. Translation gives CSAGGAEQETQYF.

The rearrangement joins TRBV6-2 or TRBV6-3 to TRBJ2-2; D is possibly TRBD2 (5 bases). The germline V gene has CDR1 MNHEY and CDR2 SVGEGT. The CDR3 totals 13 residues. V dropped 5 bases and J dropped 3 bases, with 7 bases sitting between them. CDR3 protein: CASSGLDTGELFF. The DNA of the CDR3 is TGTGCCAGCAGTGGACTGGACACCGGGGAGCTGTTTTTT.

J is TRBJ1-2 and V is TRBV28; no reliable D call. V lost 5 bases, J lost 5 bases, and 15 bases lay in between. Per the germline V gene, CDR1 is MDHEN and CDR2 is SYDVKM. The CDR3 contains 14 residues. CDR3 nucleotide sequence: TGTGCCAGCAGTCTCCTGAGGGTCGGGTATGGCTACACCTTC. Translation: CASSLLRVGYGYTF.